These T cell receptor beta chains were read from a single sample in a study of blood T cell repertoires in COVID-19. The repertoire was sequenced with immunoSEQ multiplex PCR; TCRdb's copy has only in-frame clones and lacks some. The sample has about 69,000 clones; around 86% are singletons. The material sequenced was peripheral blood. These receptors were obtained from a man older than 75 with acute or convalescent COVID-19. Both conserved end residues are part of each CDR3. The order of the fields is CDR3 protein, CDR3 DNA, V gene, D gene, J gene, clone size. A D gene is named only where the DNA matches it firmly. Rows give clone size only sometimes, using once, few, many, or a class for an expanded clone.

CASSLGLAGGVTYEQYF TGTGCCAGCAGCCTGGGACTAGCGGGAGGAGTGACATACGAGCAGTACTTC TRBV5-4 TRBD2 TRBJ2-7 .
CASSFSGFQPQHF TGTGCCAGCAGTTTCTCGGGGTTTCAGCCCCAGCATTTT TRBV12-3/TRBV12-4 . TRBJ1-5 .
CARRTSGGYNEQFF TGTGCCAGGAGGACTAGCGGAGGCTACAATGAGCAGTTCTTC TRBV2 TRBD2 TRBJ2-1 .
CSANYYDTQYF TGCAGTGCTAACTATTACGATACGCAGTATTTT TRBV20-1 . TRBJ2-3 once
CATQRRSSGANVLTF TGTGCCACCCAACGGCGGAGCTCTGGGGCCAACGTCCTGACTTTC TRBV19 . TRBJ2-6 once
CSARTREVKYF TGCAGTGCCAGGACGCGGGAGGTTAAGTACTTC TRBV20-1 TRBD2 TRBJ2-7 .
CASSYSASIHSSPLHF TGTGCCAGCAGTTACTCGGCCTCAATCCATTCTTCACCCCTCCACTTT TRBV6-5 . TRBJ1-6 .
CASSPRDGSSYEQYF TGTGCCAGCAGCCCCAGGGACGGGAGCTCCTACGAGCAGTACTTC TRBV11-3 . TRBJ2-7 .
CASSLGTGPPINEKLFF TGTGCCAGCAGCCTGGGGACAGGCCCACCCATTAATGAAAAACTGTTTTTT TRBV4-2 TRBD1 TRBJ1-4 .
CASSIGGGAYEQYF TGTGCCAGTAGTATAGGAGGGGGGGCCTACGAGCAGTACTTC TRBV19 . TRBJ2-7 .
CASSLGDRNHNQPQHF TGCGCCAGCAGCTTGGGCGACAGGAACCACAATCAGCCCCAGCATTTT TRBV5-1 . TRBJ1-5 few
CASSAGSSTDTQYF TGTGCCAGCAGCGCGGGGTCTAGCACAGATACGCAGTATTTT TRBV9 . TRBJ2-3 once
CATSRPGANVLTF TGTGCCACCTCGAGGCCCGGGGCCAACGTCCTGACTTTC TRBV19 . TRBJ2-6 .
CASSQVPGQGSEQYF TGCGCCAGCAGCCAAGTCCCGGGACAGGGTTCTGAGCAGTACTTC TRBV4-3 TRBD1 TRBJ2-7 few
CASTRSVAGNNEQFF TGTGCCAGCACCCGTAGCGTAGCGGGAAACAATGAGCAGTTCTTC TRBV7-2 TRBD2 TRBJ2-1 .
CAWNRASGGWEQFF TGTGCCTGGAATCGGGCTAGCGGGGGATGGGAGCAGTTCTTC TRBV30 TRBD2 TRBJ2-1 .
CAISVSGQPQHF TGTGCCATCAGTGTTTCGGGACAGCCCCAGCATTTT TRBV10-3 . TRBJ1-5 few
CASSLEPGGFTEAFF TGTGCCAGCAGCTTAGAACCAGGGGGCTTCACTGAAGCTTTCTTT TRBV11-2 TRBD1 TRBJ1-1 .
CASSWGDRANEQFF TGCGCCAGCAGCTGGGGGGACAGGGCAAATGAGCAGTTCTTC TRBV5-1 TRBD1 TRBJ2-1 few
CASSLVAGGANVLTF TGCGCCAGCAGCTTGGTAGCTGGTGGGGCCAACGTCCTGACTTTC TRBV5-1 . TRBJ2-6 once
CASSLARAIEAFF TGTGCCAGCAGTTTAGCCAGGGCCATTGAAGCTTTCTTT TRBV12-3/TRBV12-4 . TRBJ1-1 few
CASSYSPSGKDTQYF TGTGCCAGCAGTTACTCTCCTAGCGGGAAGGATACGCAGTATTTT TRBV6-5 TRBD2 TRBJ2-3 .
CASSLALAVWGFNEQFF TGTGCCAGCAGCTTAGCGCTAGCGGTTTGGGGTTTCAATGAGCAGTTCTTC TRBV7-9 TRBD2 TRBJ2-1 few
CASSYAGNYNSPLHF TGTGCCAGCAGTTACGCGGGGAACTATAATTCACCCCTCCACTTT TRBV6-5 . TRBJ1-6 .
CASSLPGLASADTQYF TGCGCCAGCAGCTTGCCGGGACTAGCGTCGGCAGATACGCAGTATTTT TRBV5-1 TRBD2 TRBJ2-3 .
CASRTQTGGLTKNIQYF TGTGCAAGTCGCACCCAGACAGGGGGTTTGACCAAAAACATTCAGTACTTC TRBV12-2 . TRBJ2-4 .
CASSTDRGPYQPQHF TGTGCCAGCAGCACGGACAGGGGCCCCTATCAGCCCCAGCATTTT TRBV7-2 TRBD1 TRBJ1-5 .
CASSSAGGPDTQYF TGTGCCAGCAGTTCAGCGGGAGGGCCTGATACGCAGTATTTT TRBV5-4 TRBD2 TRBJ2-3 .
CASGQRAGTGGLNQPQHF TGTGCTAGTGGTCAACGGGCCGGGACAGGGGGCCTCAATCAGCCCCAGCATTTT TRBV12-5 TRBD1 TRBJ1-5 .
CASSYRAGSNQPQHF TGTGCCAGCTCATACAGGGCGGGTAGCAATCAGCCCCAGCATTTT TRBV7-2 . TRBJ1-5 .
CAWSRGLHNEKLFF TGTGCCTGGAGTCGTGGGCTCCACAATGAAAAACTGTTTTTT TRBV30 . TRBJ1-4 .
CASSATGLAGTGELFF TGTGCCAGCAGCGCAACGGGACTAGCGGGGACCGGGGAGCTGTTTTTT TRBV7-2 TRBD2 TRBJ2-2 .
CASSFGGAVGEKLFF TGTGCCAGCAGCTTCGGAGGGGCGGTGGGTGAAAAACTGTTTTTT TRBV7-2 . TRBJ1-4 once
CASSVESGGDYGYTF TGTGCCAGCAGCGTAGAGTCAGGGGGCGACTATGGCTACACCTTC TRBV9 TRBD1 TRBJ1-2 .
CAWSGGLRTGELFF TGTGCCTGGAGTGGGGGGCTTCGGACCGGGGAGCTGTTTTTT TRBV30 . TRBJ2-2 .
CASSLTTGVEQYF TGTGCCAGCAGCTTGACGACAGGGGTCGAGCAGTACTTC TRBV11-2 TRBD1 TRBJ2-7 .
CASSPGTGYGYTF TGCGCCAGCAGCCCCGGGACAGGGTATGGCTACACCTTC TRBV5-1 TRBD1 TRBJ1-2 .
CASSFGGQGTEAFF TGTGCCAGCAGTTTCGGGGGGCAAGGCACTGAAGCTTTCTTT TRBV6-6 . TRBJ1-1 .
CASSQVDEQFF TGTGCCAGCAGCCAAGTCGATGAGCAGTTCTTC TRBV3-1/TRBV3-2 . TRBJ2-1 .
CACGQDYNSPLHF TGTGCCTGTGGACAGGATTATAATTCACCCCTCCACTTT TRBV2 TRBD1 TRBJ1-6 .
CASSIQGARETQYF TGTGCCAGCAGTATTCAGGGGGCCCGGGAGACCCAGTACTTC TRBV7-2 TRBD1 TRBJ2-5 .
CASSGTGPYGYTF TGTGCCAGCAGTGGGACAGGCCCCTATGGCTACACCTTC TRBV28 TRBD1 TRBJ1-2 few
CASSTGTANEQYF TGTGCCAGCAGCACCGGGACAGCGAACGAGCAGTACTTC TRBV5-4 TRBD1 TRBJ2-7 .
CASSGTRDNEQFF TGTGCCAGCAGCGGGACAAGAGACAATGAGCAGTTCTTC TRBV12-3/TRBV12-4 . TRBJ2-1 .
CASSALSGRGVSGANVLTF TGTGCCAGCAGCGCCCTAAGCGGGAGGGGAGTCTCTGGGGCCAACGTCCTGACTTTC TRBV7-2 TRBD2 TRBJ2-6 .
CASSFTTSGYYNEQFF TGTGCCAGCAGCTTTACGACTAGCGGTTACTACAATGAGCAGTTCTTC TRBV7-6 TRBD2 TRBJ2-1 .
CATPNPAGELFF TGTGCCACTCCTAACCCCGCCGGGGAGCTGTTTTTT TRBV3-1/TRBV3-2 . TRBJ2-2 few
CASSYSPSRNTQYF TGTGCCAGCAGTTACTCTCCTAGCCGAAATACGCAGTATTTT TRBV6-5 . TRBJ2-3 .
CASSSNTGRGETQYF TGTGCCAGCAGCTCCAACACAGGGCGCGGGGAGACCCAGTACTTC TRBV11-2 . TRBJ2-5 .
CASRLGRGWDTEAFF TGTGCCAGCAGACTTGGTCGGGGTTGGGACACTGAAGCTTTCTTT TRBV7-2 . TRBJ1-1 .
CASSFGQSNQPQHF TGTGCCAGCAGCTTTGGACAGAGCAATCAGCCCCAGCATTTT TRBV7-2 . TRBJ1-5 .
CASGRGEHYEQYF TGTGCCAGCGGACGGGGGGAGCACTACGAGCAGTACTTC TRBV27 TRBD2 TRBJ2-7 .
CASLRRSSYNSPLHF TGTGCCAGTCTCCGTCGGAGCTCCTATAATTCACCCCTCCACTTT TRBV19 . TRBJ1-6 .
CASSYSAGGTYEQYF TGTGCCAGCAGTTATTCGGCGGGAGGGACCTACGAGCAGTACTTC TRBV6-5 TRBD2 TRBJ2-7 .
CASSLESGNQPQHF TGTGCCAGCAGCTTAGAGTCAGGCAATCAGCCCCAGCATTTT TRBV7-2 . TRBJ1-5 .
CANSPAGTLMYEQYF TGCGCCAACAGCCCTGCCGGGACTTTAATGTACGAGCAGTACTTC TRBV5-1 . TRBJ2-7 .
CASSAGQGYGYTF TGTGCCAGTAGTGCCGGACAGGGCTATGGCTACACCTTC TRBV19 TRBD1 TRBJ1-2 .
CASSPQGDTEAFF TGTGCCAGCTCACCACAGGGGGACACTGAAGCTTTCTTT TRBV18 . TRBJ1-1 .
CASSVGLAGGSNTGELFF TGTGCCAGTAGTGTTGGACTAGCGGGAGGTTCGAACACCGGGGAGCTGTTTTTT TRBV19 TRBD2 TRBJ2-2 .
CASSYRGTGYEPQHF TGTGCCAGCAGTTACAGAGGGACAGGCTATGAGCCCCAGCATTTT TRBV6-6 TRBD1 TRBJ1-5 .